This T cell receptor beta chain was retrieved from a study of blood T cell repertoires in COVID-19. Study details: The United States, Italy and Spain provided the acute and convalescent COVID-19 samples. From T cells, B-cell-depleted T cells, or PBMCs came the material, which was cDNA or gDNA.

Authors' data handling: Reference gene primer amplification yielded estimated nucleated cell counts. Clones were read by immunoSEQ multiplex PCR, and TCRdb kept only the in-frame ones, dropping some. V, J and clone size are taken as reported in that table, and D and trimming were inferred from the DNA itself. The sample consists of fewer than 250,000 clones, under 85% of them appearing once. Sample: peripheral blood. The source of this sequence is a human donor in a cohort sampled during active COVID-19.

In DNA, the CDR3 is TGTGCCAGCAGGCATCTAGCGGGCTTAACCTACGAGCAGTACTTC. Amino acids: CASRHLAGLTYEQYF. The chain recombines TRBV11-2 with TRBJ2-7, with TRBD2 identical over 8 bases. The CDR3 totals 15 residues. The V gene's germline CDR1 is SGHAT and CDR2 FQNNGV. The trim removed 6 bases at V and 2 bases at J, leaving 9 bases unmatched.